This T cell receptor (beta chain) was documented in a study of T cells after yellow fever vaccination. The CDR3 extends over 15 amino acids. In germline, CDR1 is SNHLY, CDR2 FYNNEI. The trim removed 6 bases at V and 5 bases at J, leaving 10 bases unmatched. In the case of this clonotype: Its antigen remains unknown.

Template switching with 5'RACE generated the TCR cDNA and added a universal primer site and UMIs. Each CDR3 protein is one row after TCRdb ran MiXCR on the 5' RACE reads. The table has a few hundred thousand distinct CDR3 sequences, roughly 3.5% seen once; the top ten hold about a quarter. Notes on the study in general: Relatively few clonotypes were ones that appeared in both CD4 and CD8 compartments. It was the secondary response that reached its peak faster, day 5 versus 15, but it was weaker. Post-booster reappearance was seen for most primary-vaccination clones (about 96% CD4, roughly 86% CD8).

The source material was PBMCs, sampled on the day of the yellow fever booster vaccination. This receptor was identified in a man between 18 and 29 years old who received the YFV17D yellow fever vaccine. V gene TRBV2 combines with J gene TRBJ2-1, with 7 bases aligning to TRBD1. CDR3 sequence (DNA): TGTGCCAGCAGGGCGACAGGGTATGCCCACAATGAGCAGTTCTTC. Translating it yields CASRATGYAHNEQFF.